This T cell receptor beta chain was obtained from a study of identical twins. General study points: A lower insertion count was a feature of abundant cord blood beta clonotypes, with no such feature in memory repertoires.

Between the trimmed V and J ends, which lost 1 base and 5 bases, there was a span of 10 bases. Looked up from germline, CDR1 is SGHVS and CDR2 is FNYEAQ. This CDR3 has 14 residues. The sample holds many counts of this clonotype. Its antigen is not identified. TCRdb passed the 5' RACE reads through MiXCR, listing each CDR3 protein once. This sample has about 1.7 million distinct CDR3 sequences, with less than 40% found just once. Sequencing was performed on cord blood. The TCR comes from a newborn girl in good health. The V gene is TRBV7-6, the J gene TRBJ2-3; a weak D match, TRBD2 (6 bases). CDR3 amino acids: CASSLVGGGDTQYF. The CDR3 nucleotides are TGTGCCAGCAGCTTAGTCGGGGGAGGAGATACGCAGTATTTT.